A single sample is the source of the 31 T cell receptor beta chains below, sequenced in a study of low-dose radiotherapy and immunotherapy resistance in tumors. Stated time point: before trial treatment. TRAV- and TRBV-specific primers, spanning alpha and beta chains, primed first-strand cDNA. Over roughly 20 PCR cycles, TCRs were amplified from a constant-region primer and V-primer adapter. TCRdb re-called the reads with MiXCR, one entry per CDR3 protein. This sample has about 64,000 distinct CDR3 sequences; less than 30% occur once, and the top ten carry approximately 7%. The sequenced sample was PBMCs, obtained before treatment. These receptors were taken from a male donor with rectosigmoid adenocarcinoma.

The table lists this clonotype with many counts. The CDR3, as DNA: TGTGCCAGCAGTTTTTTTGGAGTAGCGGGGGAACCTTACAATGAGCAGTTCTTC. This encodes CASSFFGVAGEPYNEQFF. This chain links TRBV28 with TRBJ2-1; 9 bases agree with TRBD2. The V and J ends lost 3 bases and 4 bases, in that order; junction bases with no gene match: 13. Germline V gene data show CDR1 as MDHEN and CDR2 as SYDVKM. The CDR3 covers 18 residues.

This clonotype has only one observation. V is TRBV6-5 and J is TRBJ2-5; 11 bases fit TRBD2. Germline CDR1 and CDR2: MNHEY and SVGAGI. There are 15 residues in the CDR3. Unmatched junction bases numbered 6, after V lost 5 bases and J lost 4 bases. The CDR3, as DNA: TGTGCCAGCAGTGAGGTTAGCGGGAGGGTAGAGACCCAGTACTTC. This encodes CASSEVSGRVETQYF.

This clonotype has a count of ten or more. CDR3 in amino acids: CASKSTETQYF. The DNA for the CDR3 is TGTGCCAGCAAATCGACTGAGACCCAGTACTTC. The chain recombines TRBV27 with TRBJ2-5; no clear D gene. The V end was cut by 7 bases, the J end by 5 bases, with 8 bases between. The CDR3 has 11 residues. The V gene's germline CDR1 is MNHEY and CDR2 SMNVEV (reference sequence).

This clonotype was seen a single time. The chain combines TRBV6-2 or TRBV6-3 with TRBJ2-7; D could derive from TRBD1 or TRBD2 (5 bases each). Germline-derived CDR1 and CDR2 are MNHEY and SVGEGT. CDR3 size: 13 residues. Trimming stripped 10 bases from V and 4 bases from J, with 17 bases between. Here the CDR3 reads CATQLSGRYEQYF. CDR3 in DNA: TGTGCCACTCAGCTGTCGGGGCGGTACGAGCAGTACTTC.

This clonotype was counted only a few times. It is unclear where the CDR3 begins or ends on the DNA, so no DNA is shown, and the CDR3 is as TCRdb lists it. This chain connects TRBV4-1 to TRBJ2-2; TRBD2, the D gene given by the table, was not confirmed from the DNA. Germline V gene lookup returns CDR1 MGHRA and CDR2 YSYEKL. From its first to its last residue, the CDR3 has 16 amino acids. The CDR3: CASSQVGMRAPGSCFF.

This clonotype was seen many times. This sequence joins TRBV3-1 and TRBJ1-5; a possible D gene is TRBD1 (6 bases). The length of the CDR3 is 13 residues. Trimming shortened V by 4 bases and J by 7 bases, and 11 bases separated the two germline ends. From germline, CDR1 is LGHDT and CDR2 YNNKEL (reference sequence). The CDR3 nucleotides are TGTGCCAGCAGCCGTAAACAGGGACAGCCCCAGCATTTT. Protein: CASSRKQGQPQHF.

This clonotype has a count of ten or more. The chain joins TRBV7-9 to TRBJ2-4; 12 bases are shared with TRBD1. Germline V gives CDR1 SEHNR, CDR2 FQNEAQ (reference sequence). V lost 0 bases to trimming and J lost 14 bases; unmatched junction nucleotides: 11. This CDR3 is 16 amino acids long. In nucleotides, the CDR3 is TGTGCCAGCAGCTTAGCTCTGGGACAGGGGGCCGGTCCGAAGTACTTC. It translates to CASSLALGQGAGPKYF.

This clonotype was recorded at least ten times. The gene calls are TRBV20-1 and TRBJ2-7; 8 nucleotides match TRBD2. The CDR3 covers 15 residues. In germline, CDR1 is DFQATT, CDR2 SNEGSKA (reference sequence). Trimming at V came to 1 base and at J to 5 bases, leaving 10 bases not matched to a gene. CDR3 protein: CSARVPGGPLNEQYF. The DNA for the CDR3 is TGCAGTGCTAGAGTGCCGGGAGGGCCTCTGAACGAGCAGTACTTC.

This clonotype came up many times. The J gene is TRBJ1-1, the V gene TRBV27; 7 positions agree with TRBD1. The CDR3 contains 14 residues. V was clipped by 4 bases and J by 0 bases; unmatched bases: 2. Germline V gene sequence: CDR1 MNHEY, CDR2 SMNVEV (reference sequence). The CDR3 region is CASSSTGLNTEAFF. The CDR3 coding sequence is TGTGCCAGCAGTTCGACAGGGTTGAACACTGAAGCTTTCTTT.

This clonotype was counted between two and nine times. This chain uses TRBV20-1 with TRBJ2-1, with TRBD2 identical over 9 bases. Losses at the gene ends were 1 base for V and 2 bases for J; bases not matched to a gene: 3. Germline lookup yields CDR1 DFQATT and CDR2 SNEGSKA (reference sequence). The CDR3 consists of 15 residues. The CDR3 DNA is TGCAGTGCTAGAGTTCGCGGGGGGGCCTACAATGAGCAGTTCTTC. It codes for CSARVRGGAYNEQFF.

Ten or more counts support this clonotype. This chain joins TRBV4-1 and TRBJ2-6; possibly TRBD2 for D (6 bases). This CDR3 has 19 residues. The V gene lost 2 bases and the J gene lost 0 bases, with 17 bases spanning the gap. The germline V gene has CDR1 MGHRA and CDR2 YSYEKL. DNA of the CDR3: TGCGCCAGCAGCCAACCTTTGCGGGACGCGAGCTCTGGGGCCAACGTCCTGACTTTC. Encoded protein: CASSQPLRDASSGANVLTF.

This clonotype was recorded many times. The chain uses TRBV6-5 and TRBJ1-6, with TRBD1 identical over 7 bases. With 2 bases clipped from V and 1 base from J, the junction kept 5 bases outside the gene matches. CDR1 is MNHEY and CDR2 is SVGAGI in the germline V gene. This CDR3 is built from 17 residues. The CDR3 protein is CASSYLRQGSYNSPLHF. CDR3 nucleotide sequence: TGTGCCAGCAGTTACCTCCGACAGGGATCCTATAATTCACCCCTCCACTTT.

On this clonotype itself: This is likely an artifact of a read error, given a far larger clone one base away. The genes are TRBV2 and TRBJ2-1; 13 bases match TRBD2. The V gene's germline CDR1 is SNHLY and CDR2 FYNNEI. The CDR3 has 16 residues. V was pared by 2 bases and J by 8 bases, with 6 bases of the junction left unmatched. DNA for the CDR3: TGTGCCAGCAGTGAAACCGGGACTAGCGGGAACGATGAGCAGTTCTTC. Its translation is CASSETGTSGNDEQFF.

The CDR3 DNA follows: TGTGCCAGCAGTTTACCCGGGTCCTACGAGCAGTACTTC. Protein sequence: CASSLPGSYEQYF. This rearrangement joins TRBV28 to TRBJ2-7; D unclear. Deletions cut 2 bases from V and 1 base from J, with 6 bases between. This CDR3 has 13 amino acids. Germline assignment: CDR1 MDHEN and CDR2 SYDVKM.

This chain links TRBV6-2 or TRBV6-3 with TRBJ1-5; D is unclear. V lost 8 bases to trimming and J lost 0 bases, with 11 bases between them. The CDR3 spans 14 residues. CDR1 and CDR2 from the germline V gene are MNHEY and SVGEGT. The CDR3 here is CASASSDSNQPQHF. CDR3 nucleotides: TGTGCCAGCGCCTCAAGTGATAGCAATCAGCCCCAGCATTTT.

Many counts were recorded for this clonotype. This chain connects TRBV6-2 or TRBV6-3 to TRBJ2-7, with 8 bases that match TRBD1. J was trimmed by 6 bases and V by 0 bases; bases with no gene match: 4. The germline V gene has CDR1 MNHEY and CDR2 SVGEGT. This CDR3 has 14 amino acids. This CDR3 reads CASSYSWTGIEQYF. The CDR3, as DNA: TGTGCCAGCAGTTACTCCTGGACAGGGATCGAGCAGTACTTC.

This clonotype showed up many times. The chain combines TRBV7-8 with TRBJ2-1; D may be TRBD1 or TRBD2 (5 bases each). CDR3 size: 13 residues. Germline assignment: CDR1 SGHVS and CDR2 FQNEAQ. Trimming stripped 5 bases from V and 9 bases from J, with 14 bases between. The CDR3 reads CASSKERGREQFF. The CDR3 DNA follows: TGTGCCAGCAGCAAAGAAAGGGGACGTGAGCAGTTCTTC.

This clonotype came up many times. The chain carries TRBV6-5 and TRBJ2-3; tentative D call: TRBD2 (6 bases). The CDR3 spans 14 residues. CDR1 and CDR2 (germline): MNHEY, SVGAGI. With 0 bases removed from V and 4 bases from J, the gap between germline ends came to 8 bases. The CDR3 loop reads CASSYSTGADTQYF. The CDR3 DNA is TGTGCCAGCAGTTACTCGACGGGGGCAGATACGCAGTATTTT.

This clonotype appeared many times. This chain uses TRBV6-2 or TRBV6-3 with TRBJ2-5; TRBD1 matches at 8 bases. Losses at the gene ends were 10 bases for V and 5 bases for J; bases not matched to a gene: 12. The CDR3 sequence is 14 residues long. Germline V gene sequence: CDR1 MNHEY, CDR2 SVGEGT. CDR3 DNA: TGTGCCACCTTGGATCAGGGGGCTCGGGAGACCCAGTACTTC. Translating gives CATLDQGARETQYF.

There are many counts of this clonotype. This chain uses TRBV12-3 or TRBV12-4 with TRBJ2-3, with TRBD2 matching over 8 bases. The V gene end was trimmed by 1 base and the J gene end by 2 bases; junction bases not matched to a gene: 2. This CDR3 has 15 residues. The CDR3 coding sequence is TGTGCCAGCAGTTTAGGCGGGGGGACCACAGATACGCAGTATTTT. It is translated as CASSLGGGTTDTQYF.

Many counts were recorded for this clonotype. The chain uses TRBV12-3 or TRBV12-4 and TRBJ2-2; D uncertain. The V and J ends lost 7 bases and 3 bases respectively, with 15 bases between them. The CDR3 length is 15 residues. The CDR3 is CASTSPFLYTGELFF. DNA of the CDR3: TGTGCCAGCACATCCCCGTTCCTATACACCGGGGAGCTGTTTTTT.

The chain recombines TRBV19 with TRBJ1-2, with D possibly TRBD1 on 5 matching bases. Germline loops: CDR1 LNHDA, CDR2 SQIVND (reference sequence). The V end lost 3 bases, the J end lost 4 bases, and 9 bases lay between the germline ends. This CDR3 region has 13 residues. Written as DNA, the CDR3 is TGTGCCAGTAGTATCCAGGGTCTCTATGGCTACACCTTC. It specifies CASSIQGLYGYTF.

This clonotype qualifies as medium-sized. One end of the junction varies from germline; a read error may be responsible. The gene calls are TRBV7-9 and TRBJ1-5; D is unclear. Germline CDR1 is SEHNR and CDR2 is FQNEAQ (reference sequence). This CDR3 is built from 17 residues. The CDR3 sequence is CASSLFWAKDSNQPQHF. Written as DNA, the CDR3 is TGCGCCAGCAGCTTGTTTTGGGCCAAAGATAGCAATCAGCCCCAGCATTTT.

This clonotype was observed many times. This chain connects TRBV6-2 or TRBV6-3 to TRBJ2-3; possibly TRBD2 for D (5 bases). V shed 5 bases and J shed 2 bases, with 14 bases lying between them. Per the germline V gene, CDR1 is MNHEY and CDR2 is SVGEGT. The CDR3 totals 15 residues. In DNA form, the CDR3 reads TGTGCCAGCAGTGCAAGGGAGTCGGTCACAGATACGCAGTATTTT. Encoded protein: CASSARESVTDTQYF.

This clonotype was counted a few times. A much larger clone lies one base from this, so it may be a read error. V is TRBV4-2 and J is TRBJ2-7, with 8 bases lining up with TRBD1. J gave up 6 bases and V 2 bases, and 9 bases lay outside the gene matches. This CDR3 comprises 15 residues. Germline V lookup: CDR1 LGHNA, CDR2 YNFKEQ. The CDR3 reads CASSQNRQGAVEQYF. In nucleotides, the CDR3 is TGTGCCAGCAGCCAAAATCGGCAGGGGGCGGTCGAGCAGTACTTC.

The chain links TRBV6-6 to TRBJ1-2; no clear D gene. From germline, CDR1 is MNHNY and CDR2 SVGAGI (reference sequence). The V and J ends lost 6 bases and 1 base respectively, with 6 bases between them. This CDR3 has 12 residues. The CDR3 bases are TGTGCCAGCAGCCAGATTAACTATGGCTACACCTTC. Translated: CASSQINYGYTF.

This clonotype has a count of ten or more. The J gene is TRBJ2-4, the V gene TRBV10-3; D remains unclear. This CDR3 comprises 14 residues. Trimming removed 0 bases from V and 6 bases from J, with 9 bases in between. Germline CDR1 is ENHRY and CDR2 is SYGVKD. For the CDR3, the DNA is TGTGCCATCAGTGAGTCGTTGGGTGGAAACATTCAGTACTTC. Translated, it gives CAISESLGGNIQYF.

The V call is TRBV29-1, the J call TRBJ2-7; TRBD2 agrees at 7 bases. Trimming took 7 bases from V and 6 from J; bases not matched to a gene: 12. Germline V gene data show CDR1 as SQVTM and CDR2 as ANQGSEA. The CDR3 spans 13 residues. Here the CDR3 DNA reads TGCAGCGCCACAGCGGGACCCGGCCGCGAGCAGTACTTC. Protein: CSATAGPGREQYF.

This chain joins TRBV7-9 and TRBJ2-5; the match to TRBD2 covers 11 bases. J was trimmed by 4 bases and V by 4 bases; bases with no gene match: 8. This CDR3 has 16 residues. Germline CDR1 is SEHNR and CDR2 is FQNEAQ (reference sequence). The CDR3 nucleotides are TGTGCCAGCAGCTCCACTCTTAGCGGGAGGGTAGAGACCCAGTACTTC. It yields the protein CASSSTLSGRVETQYF.

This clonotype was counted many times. Here the CDR3 DNA reads TGTGCCAGCAGTTACGGAGGGGGAAAATCGCCCTACGAGCAGTACTTC. It encodes CASSYGGGKSPYEQYF. The genes are TRBV6-2 or TRBV6-3 and TRBJ2-7; D tentatively reads TRBD1 or TRBD2 (6 bases each). Germline V gene lookup returns CDR1 MNHEY and CDR2 SVGEGT. The V end lost 2 bases, the J end lost 2 bases, and 16 bases lay between the germline ends. CDR3 size: 16 residues.

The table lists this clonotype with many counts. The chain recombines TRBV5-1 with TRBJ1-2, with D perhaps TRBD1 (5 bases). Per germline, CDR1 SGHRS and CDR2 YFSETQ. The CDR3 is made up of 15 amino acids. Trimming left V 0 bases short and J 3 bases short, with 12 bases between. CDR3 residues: CASSLVETGDYGYTF. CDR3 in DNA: TGCGCCAGCAGCTTGGTTGAGACGGGGGACTATGGCTACACCTTC.